A selection of T cell receptor beta chains follows, all from one sample in a study of cytomegalovirus exposure and HLA in healthy donors. Profiled with immunoSEQ multiplex PCR; TCRdb holds only in-frame clones, not every one. The table has 150,000 to 200,000 clones, about 90% seen once. Sample: PBMCs. The receptors stem from a girl younger than two in good health and CMV-seronegative. CDR3s leave out the opening cysteine and the closing phenylalanine or tryptophan. Each record gives: V gene, J gene, CDR3 protein.

v_gene: TRBV6-5
j_gene: TRBJ1-2
CDR3aa: ASSYSAGPYGYT

v_gene: TRBV20-1
j_gene: TRBJ2-5
CDR3aa: SARVGGTQY

v_gene: TRBV7-2
j_gene: TRBJ2-3
CDR3aa: ASSPDRGPDTQY

v_gene: TRBV7-9
j_gene: TRBJ1-1
CDR3aa: ASSYSGTGTVNTEAF

v_gene: TRBV25-1
j_gene: TRBJ2-2
CDR3aa: ASSETGTANTGELF

v_gene: TRBV27
j_gene: TRBJ2-2
CDR3aa: ASSLEGANTGELF

v_gene: TRBV7-2
j_gene: TRBJ1-5
CDR3aa: ASSFGLSNQPQH

v_gene: TRBV6-5
j_gene: TRBJ2-7
CDR3aa: ASSDSGGFSYEQY

v_gene: TRBV29-1
j_gene: TRBJ2-5
CDR3aa: SARGQVVRETQY

v_gene: TRBV6-1
j_gene: TRBJ1-1
CDR3aa: ASSRDRGTEAF

v_gene: TRBV5-6
j_gene: TRBJ1-2
CDR3aa: ASSFWHSSNYGYT

v_gene: TRBV19
j_gene: TRBJ2-1
CDR3aa: ASGQGYNEQF

v_gene: TRBV5-1
j_gene: TRBJ1-2
CDR3aa: ASSLNLRDSGSYGYT

v_gene: TRBV7-6
j_gene: TRBJ1-6
CDR3aa: ASSPGQGSPLH

v_gene: TRBV7-3
j_gene: TRBJ2-2
CDR3aa: ASSSTGVNTGELF

v_gene: TRBV14
j_gene: TRBJ2-7
CDR3aa: ASSHGTGGAYEQY

v_gene: TRBV19
j_gene: TRBJ1-1
CDR3aa: ASSLPQGANTEAF

v_gene: TRBV4-1
j_gene: TRBJ2-7
CDR3aa: ASSQVHPGGGGGQY

v_gene: TRBV13
j_gene: TRBJ2-4
CDR3aa: ASSLGAGGLLGRVY

v_gene: TRBV27
j_gene: TRBJ2-7
CDR3aa: ASGSGGHYEQY

v_gene: TRBV5-6
j_gene: TRBJ1-1
CDR3aa: ASSLWDRGNTEAF

v_gene: TRBV29-1
j_gene: TRBJ1-2
CDR3aa: SVGSLPTRGHYNYGYT

v_gene: TRBV4-1
j_gene: TRBJ1-4
CDR3aa: ASSQPTGKRWKLF

v_gene: TRBV18
j_gene: TRBJ1-5
CDR3aa: ASSPPNSGVVNQPQH

v_gene: TRBV7-7
j_gene: TRBJ2-7
CDR3aa: ASSLPTGLRDRVYEQY

v_gene: TRBV13
j_gene: TRBJ2-3
CDR3aa: ASSQYGQHSSTDTQY

v_gene: TRBV5-1
j_gene: TRBJ2-7
CDR3aa: ASSPDLTTYEQY

v_gene: TRBV5-1
j_gene: TRBJ2-5
CDR3aa: ASSLRVASGRQETQY

v_gene: TRBV25-1
j_gene: TRBJ1-1
CDR3aa: ASTHTGLAF

v_gene: TRBV2
j_gene: TRBJ2-3
CDR3aa: ASRRQGLLGDTQY

v_gene: TRBV5-1
j_gene: TRBJ2-3
CDR3aa: ASSRTAASGRSTDTQY

v_gene: TRBV6-1
j_gene: TRBJ1-6
CDR3aa: ASSVGTFKSPLH

v_gene: TRBV4-3
j_gene: TRBJ2-1
CDR3aa: ASSRRTSGTIYNEQF

v_gene: TRBV18
j_gene: TRBJ1-3
CDR3aa: ASSPPGTGGFGNTIY

v_gene: TRBV7-9
j_gene: TRBJ2-5
CDR3aa: ASSNPGLAEETQY

v_gene: TRBV7-2
j_gene: TRBJ2-1
CDR3aa: ASSLGTSGRTHNEQF

v_gene: TRBV4-1
j_gene: TRBJ1-1
CDR3aa: ASSQDSGQGNTEAF

v_gene: TRBV10-1
j_gene: TRBJ2-7
CDR3aa: ASRGQGRHYEQY

v_gene: TRBV30
j_gene: TRBJ1-3
CDR3aa: AWTGSGNTIY

v_gene: TRBV6-1
j_gene: TRBJ2-3
CDR3aa: ASSWTSGRIDTQY

v_gene: TRBV13
j_gene: TRBJ2-4
CDR3aa: ASSLVQAKNIQY

v_gene: TRBV4-1
j_gene: TRBJ2-5
CDR3aa: ASSKTGEETQY

v_gene: TRBV19
j_gene: TRBJ1-4
CDR3aa: ASSIDRTGTNEKLF

v_gene: TRBV11-3
j_gene: TRBJ2-3
CDR3aa: ASSSSWDTQY

v_gene: TRBV5-4
j_gene: TRBJ2-7
CDR3aa: ASSFRGSYEQY

v_gene: TRBV4-1
j_gene: TRBJ2-7
CDR3aa: ASSRSSGNRYEQY

v_gene: TRBV7-2
j_gene: TRBJ2-3
CDR3aa: ASSLVWQATDTQY

v_gene: TRBV27
j_gene: TRBJ1-2
CDR3aa: ASSPYAPTGAFYYGYT

v_gene: TRBV5-3
j_gene: TRBJ2-3
CDR3aa: AIWAGGAQY

v_gene: TRBV5-1
j_gene: TRBJ2-1
CDR3aa: ASSLGGPPGVGEQF

v_gene: TRBV9
j_gene: TRBJ2-2
CDR3aa: ASSAHLKGASTGELF

v_gene: TRBV14
j_gene: TRBJ1-1
CDR3aa: ASSQLQGEAF

v_gene: TRBV6-1
j_gene: TRBJ2-1
CDR3aa: ASSERGQHYNEQF

v_gene: TRBV10-3
j_gene: TRBJ2-1
CDR3aa: AAYSGGANEQF

v_gene: TRBV11-2
j_gene: TRBJ1-6
CDR3aa: ASSDPRGPNSPLH